The 21 T cell receptor beta chains reported below all come from one sample, sequenced in a study of T cells in Graves' hyperthyroidism and ophthalmopathy. Amplified TCR beta CDR3 regions derived from RNA transcripts. With the HTBI primer set, the TCR CDR3 went through a first round of RT-PCR. TCRdb used MiXCR to reprocess the multiplex PCR reads, holding one entry per CDR3 protein. The table includes about 200,000 distinct CDR3 sequences, approximately 16% detected once. The specimen sequenced was blood. Receptor source: a man in his forties with Graves' hyperthyroidism.

This clonotype showed up many times. The chain combines TRBV5-4 with TRBJ1-1; D uncertain. CDR1 is SGHNT and CDR2 is YYREEE in the germline V gene (reference sequence). V lost 5 bases and J 6 bases, leaving 17 bases between the germline ends. The CDR3 is 14 residues long. The CDR3 here is CASRPDRARAEAFF. For the CDR3, the DNA is TGTGCCAGCAGACCGGACCGGGCGAGGGCTGAAGCTTTCTTT.

This clonotype occurred many times. The genes are TRBV6-2 or TRBV6-3 and TRBJ2-3; TRBD2 agrees at 8 bases. Germline-derived CDR1 and CDR2 are MNHEY and SVGEGT. This CDR3 is built from 15 residues. With 2 bases clipped from V and 1 base from J, the junction kept 2 bases outside the gene matches. This CDR3 is CASSYPGRGTDTQYF. CDR3 DNA: TGTGCCAGCAGTTACCCCGGGAGGGGCACAGATACGCAGTATTTT.

A note on this clonotype: A much larger clone is a single base away; this may be a read error. This sequence joins TRBV7-8 and TRBJ2-5, with 11 bases lining up with TRBD2. Germline CDR1 is SGHVS and CDR2 is FQNEAQ. This CDR3 comprises 15 residues. V shed 4 bases and J 2 bases; nucleotides not matched to a gene: 3. CDR3 loop: CASSSRTSGQETQYF. In DNA, the CDR3 is TGTGCCAGCAGCTCGAGGACTAGCGGGCAAGAGACCCAGTACTTC. The full variable domain, in which reference TRBV7-8 and TRBJ2-5 provide the parts outside the CDR3, is GAGVSQSPRYKVAKRGQDVALRCDPISGHVSLFWYQQALGQGPEFLTYFQNEAQLDKSGLPSDRFFAERPEGSVSTLKIQRTQQEDSAVYLCASSSRTSGQETQYFGPGTRLLVL.

This clonotype was observed a few times. A much bigger clone sits one base away, suggesting this may be a read error. This rearrangement joins TRBV15 to TRBJ2-5; 11 nucleotides match TRBD1. V lost 5 bases, J lost 5 bases, and 1 base stayed unmatched. The germline V gene encodes CDR1 LNHNV and CDR2 YYDKDF (reference sequence). The CDR3 spans 13 residues. The CDR3 sequence: CATSGQGAETQYF. The CDR3 DNA sequence: TGTGCCACCAGCGGACAGGGGGCTGAGACCCAGTACTTC.

In this sample, this clonotype turned up many times. The chain is built from TRBV20-1 and TRBJ2-4; D may be TRBD2 (5 bases). This CDR3 comprises 15 residues. Trimming took 6 bases from V and 0 from J, leaving 15 bases between them. CDR1 DFQATT and CDR2 SNEGSKA come from the germline V gene (reference sequence). CDR3 nucleotides: TGCAGTGCAAAACGGACGGGGATAGCCAAAAACATTCAGTACTTC. Protein product: CSAKRTGIAKNIQYF.

This clonotype showed up many times. The chain is built from TRBV7-2 and TRBJ1-2, with a possible D match to TRBD1 (6 bases). Trimming took 5 bases from V and 2 from J, leaving 15 bases between them. CDR3 length: 15 amino acids. Germline lookup yields CDR1 SGHTA and CDR2 FQGNSA. This chain's CDR3 is CASSAQGTINYGYTF. In DNA form, the CDR3 reads TGTGCCAGCAGCGCCCAGGGGACAATCAACTATGGCTACACCTTC.

Many counts were recorded for this clonotype. The chain has TRBV18 and TRBJ1-5; D is unclear. Trimming took off 5 bases at V and 6 bases at J, with 11 bases between the two ends. The CDR3 is 13 amino acids. CDR1 is KGHSH and CDR2 is LQKENI in the germline V gene. The CDR3 spells CASSAGYSQPQHF. The CDR3 nucleotides are TGTGCCAGCTCAGCGGGGTATAGTCAGCCCCAGCATTTT.

Many counts were recorded for this clonotype. The chain employs TRBV6-2 or TRBV6-3 and TRBJ2-7; 9 nucleotides align to TRBD2. The CDR3 spans 14 residues. V dropped 4 bases and J dropped 6; count of bases not matched to a gene: 7. The germline V gene encodes CDR1 MNHEY and CDR2 SVGEGT. CDR3 nucleotides: TGTGCCAGCAGTTCCGGGACTAGCCTCCTCGAGCAGTACTTC. Translation gives CASSSGTSLLEQYF.

The table lists this clonotype with many counts. V is TRBV28 and J is TRBJ1-2; 8 bases match TRBD1. Germline V gene lookup returns CDR1 MDHEN and CDR2 SYDVKM. The CDR3 has 13 amino acids. After removal of 7 bases from V and 4 bases from J, the junction contained 5 bases not matched to a gene. CDR3: CASTEDRVYGYTF. The CDR3 DNA is TGTGCCAGCACCGAGGACAGGGTCTATGGCTACACCTTC.

This chain uses TRBV6-1 with TRBJ1-6; maybe TRBD1 (6 bases). CDR3 length: 15 residues. Germline-derived CDR1 and CDR2 are MNHNS and SASEGT. The V gene lost 9 bases and the J gene lost 2 bases, with 14 bases spanning the gap. CDR3 DNA: TGTGCCAGTAGGACAGAAACCGCCTATAATTCACCCCTCCACTTT. This gives the protein CASRTETAYNSPLHF.

This chain joins TRBV19 and TRBJ2-3; TRBD2 matches at 7 bases. The CDR3 is 17 residues long. With 3 bases clipped from V and 5 bases from J, the junction kept 14 bases outside the gene matches. Germline V gene lookup returns CDR1 LNHDA and CDR2 SQIVND (reference sequence). The DNA of the CDR3 is TGTGCCAGTAGTATTAGGCCTAGCGGTTCCCCCGGAGATACGCAGTATTTT. Translated: CASSIRPSGSPGDTQYF.

This clonotype came up a few times. The chain has TRBV6-2 or TRBV6-3 and TRBJ2-7; D remains unclear. Looked up from germline, CDR1 is MNHEY and CDR2 is SVGEGT. The CDR3 runs to 12 residues. V was shortened by 5 bases and J by 7 bases, with 12 bases between the two germline ends. The CDR3: CASSQTVAEQYF. DNA of the CDR3: TGTGCCAGCAGTCAGACCGTGGCTGAGCAGTACTTC.

This clonotype has ten or more counts. The genes are TRBV30 and TRBJ2-1; 9 nucleotides align to TRBD2. From germline, CDR1 is GTSNPN and CDR2 SVGIG (reference sequence). This CDR3 comprises 13 residues. Unmatched junction bases numbered 7, after V lost 5 bases and J lost 8 bases. The CDR3 sequence: CAWASGVDYEQFF. The CDR3, as DNA: TGTGCCTGGGCTAGCGGGGTAGATTATGAGCAGTTCTTC.

This clonotype was picked up many times. The rearrangement joins TRBV7-2 to TRBJ2-3, with D possibly being TRBD1 or TRBD2 (6 bases each). The V gene's germline CDR1 is SGHTA and CDR2 FQGNSA. Trimming stripped 7 bases from V and 4 bases from J, with 15 bases between. This CDR3 has 14 amino acids. CDR3 sequence: CASKEGGPPDTQYF. As DNA, the CDR3 is TGTGCCAGCAAAGAGGGGGGTCCGCCAGATACGCAGTATTTT.

This clonotype was recorded a few times. J is TRBJ1-2 and V is TRBV5-1, with 7 nucleotides matching TRBD1. The CDR3 totals 19 residues. V was clipped by 0 bases and J by 0 bases; unmatched bases: 14. Germline V gives CDR1 SGHRS, CDR2 YFSETQ. CDR3 sequence: CASSLDGTVKPPANYGYTF. CDR3 nucleotide sequence: TGCGCCAGCAGCTTGGATGGGACAGTCAAACCTCCAGCTAACTATGGCTACACCTTC. Looking up the rest from reference TRBV5-1 and TRBJ1-2 gives the full variable domain: KAGVTQTPRYLIKTRGQQVTLSCSPISGHRSVSWYQQTPGQGLQFLFEYFSETQRNKGNFPGRFSGRQFSNSRSEMNVSTLELGDSALYLCASSLDGTVKPPANYGYTFGSGTRLTVV.

The table lists this clonotype with a few counts. The conserved phenylalanine or tryptophan is not found at the CDR3 terminus, so this likely reflects a read error. This chain joins TRBV6-1 and TRBJ2-6, with 8 bases aligning to TRBD1. This CDR3 comprises 15 residues. Germline V gene data show CDR1 as MNHNS and CDR2 as SASEGT. Germline trimming cut 6 bases from V and 2 bases from J; bases unmatched to any gene: 3. CDR3: CASRGTGAGANVLTS. For the CDR3, the DNA is TGTGCCAGCAGGGGGACAGGCGCTGGGGCCAACGTCCTGACTTCC.

Ten or more counts support this clonotype. The genes are TRBV7-2 and TRBJ2-3, with D perhaps matching TRBD2 (6 bases). The CDR3 contains 13 residues. V dropped 5 bases and J dropped 3 bases, with 9 bases sitting between them. Germline lookup yields CDR1 SGHTA and CDR2 FQGNSA. Written as DNA, the CDR3 is TGTGCCAGCAGCCCGGGGAGGACAGATACGCAGTATTTT. Translated: CASSPGRTDTQYF.

The table lists this clonotype with many counts. The rearrangement uses TRBV20-1 and TRBJ1-2; 9 nucleotides agree with TRBD1. The ends lost 1 base at V and 3 bases at J; junction bases unmatched: 3. CDR1 DFQATT and CDR2 SNEGSKA come from the germline V gene (reference sequence). The CDR3 extends over 14 amino acids. The CDR3 loop is CSARGRQGDYGYTF. CDR3 sequence (DNA): TGCAGTGCTAGAGGCCGACAGGGGGACTATGGCTACACCTTC.

Of note for this clonotype: A much larger clone lies a single base off, so this may be a read error. The CDR3 spells CASGSFGNEQFF. In nucleotides, the CDR3 is TGTGCCAGCGGCTCCTTCGGAAATGAGCAGTTCTTC. V usage is TRBV7-2 and J usage is TRBJ2-1; D is uncertain. Germline V gene lookup returns CDR1 SGHTA and CDR2 FQGNSA. Between the trimmed V and J ends, which lost 8 bases and 7 bases, there was a span of 12 bases. The CDR3 spans 12 residues.

At least ten counts were recorded for this clonotype. This chain joins TRBV24-1 and TRBJ1-4; D unclear. V was shortened by 4 bases and J by 8 bases, with 7 bases between the two germline ends. The CDR3 has 12 residues. Germline V lookup: CDR1 KGHDR, CDR2 SFDVKD. The CDR3, as DNA: TGTGCCACCAGTGACACAGACGAAAAACTGTTTTTT. Its protein product is CATSDTDEKLFF.

With respect to this clonotype: A much more abundant neighbour one base away suggests this may be a read error. The V and J genes are TRBV7-8 and TRBJ1-2; maybe TRBD1 (5 bases). CDR1 is SGHVS, CDR2 FQNEAQ, per germline. The CDR3 sequence is 15 residues long. The ends were cut back, 5 bases at V and 4 bases at J, with 17 bases in the middle. The CDR3 sequence: CASSATGLRSYGYTF. The CDR3 nucleotides are TGTGCCAGCAGCGCAACAGGTCTTCGAAGCTATGGCTACACCTTC. The variable domain in full, with the rest retrieved from reference TRBV7-8 and TRBJ1-2, is GAGVSQSPRYKVAKRGQDVALRCDPISGHVSLFWYQQALGQGPEFLTYFQNEAQLDKSGLPSDRFFAERPEGSVSTLKIQRTQQEDSAVYLCASSATGLRSYGYTFGSGTRLTVV.